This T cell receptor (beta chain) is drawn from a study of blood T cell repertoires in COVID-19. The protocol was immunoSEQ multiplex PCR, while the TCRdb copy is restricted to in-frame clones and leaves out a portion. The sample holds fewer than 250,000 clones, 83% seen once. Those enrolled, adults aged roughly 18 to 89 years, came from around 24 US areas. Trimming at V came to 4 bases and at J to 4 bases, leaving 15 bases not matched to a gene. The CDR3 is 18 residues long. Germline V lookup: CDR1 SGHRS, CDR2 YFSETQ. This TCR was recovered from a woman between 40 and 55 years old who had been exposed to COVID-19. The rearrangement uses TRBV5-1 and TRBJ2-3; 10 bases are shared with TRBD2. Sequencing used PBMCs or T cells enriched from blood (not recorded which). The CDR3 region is CASSPWVLAGEGADTQYF. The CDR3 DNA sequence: TGCGCCAGCAGCCCGTGGGTCCTAGCGGGGGAGGGCGCAGATACGCAGTATTTT.